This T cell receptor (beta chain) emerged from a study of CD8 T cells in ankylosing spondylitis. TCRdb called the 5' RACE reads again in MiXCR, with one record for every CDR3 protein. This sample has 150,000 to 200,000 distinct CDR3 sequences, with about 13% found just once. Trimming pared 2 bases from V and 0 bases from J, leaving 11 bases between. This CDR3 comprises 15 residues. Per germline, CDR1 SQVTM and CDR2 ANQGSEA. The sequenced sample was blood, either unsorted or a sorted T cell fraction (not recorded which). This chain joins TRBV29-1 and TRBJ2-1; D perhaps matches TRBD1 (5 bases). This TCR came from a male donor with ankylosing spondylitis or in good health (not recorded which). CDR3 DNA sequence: TGCAGCGTTGAATATAAGGGGCTCTCCTACAATGAGCAGTTCTTC. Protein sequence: CSVEYKGLSYNEQFF.